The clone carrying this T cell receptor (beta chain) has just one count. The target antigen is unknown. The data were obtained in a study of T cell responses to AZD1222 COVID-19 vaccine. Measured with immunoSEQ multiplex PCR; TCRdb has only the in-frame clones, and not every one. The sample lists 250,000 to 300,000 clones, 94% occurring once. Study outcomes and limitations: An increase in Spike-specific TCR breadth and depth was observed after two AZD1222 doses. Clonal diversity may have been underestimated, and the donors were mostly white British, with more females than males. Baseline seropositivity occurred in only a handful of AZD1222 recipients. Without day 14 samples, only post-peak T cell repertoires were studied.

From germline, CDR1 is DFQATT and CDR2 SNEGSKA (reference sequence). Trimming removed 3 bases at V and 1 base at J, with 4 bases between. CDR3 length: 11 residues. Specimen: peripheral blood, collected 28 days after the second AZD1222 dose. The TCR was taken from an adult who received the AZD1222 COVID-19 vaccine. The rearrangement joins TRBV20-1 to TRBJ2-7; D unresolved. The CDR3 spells CSASNSYEQYF. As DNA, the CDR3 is TGCAGTGCTAGCAATTCCTACGAGCAGTACTTC.